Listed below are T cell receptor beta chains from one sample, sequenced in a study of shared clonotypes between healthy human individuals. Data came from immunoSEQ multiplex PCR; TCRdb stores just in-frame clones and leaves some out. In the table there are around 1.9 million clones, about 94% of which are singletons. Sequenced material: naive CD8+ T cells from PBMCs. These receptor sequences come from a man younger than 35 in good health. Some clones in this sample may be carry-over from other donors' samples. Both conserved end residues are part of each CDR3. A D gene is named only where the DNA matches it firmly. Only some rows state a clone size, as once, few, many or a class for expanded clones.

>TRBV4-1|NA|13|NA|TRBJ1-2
TGCGCCAGCAGCCCGAAGGCTAACTATGGCTACACCTTC
CASSPKANYGYTF
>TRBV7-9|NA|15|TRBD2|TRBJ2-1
TGTGCCAGCACGGGTAGCGGGTCCGCCTACAATGAGCAGTTCTTC
CASTGSGSAYNEQFF
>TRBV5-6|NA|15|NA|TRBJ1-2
TGTGCCAGCAGCAGACCGGACAGCCATAACTATGGCTACACCTTC
CASSRPDSHNYGYTF
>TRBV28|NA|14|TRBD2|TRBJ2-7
TGTGCCAGCAGGGTAGCGGGAGGTCCCTACGAGCAGTACTTC
CASRVAGGPYEQYF
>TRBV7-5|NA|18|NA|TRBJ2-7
TGTGCCAGAATCCATACCCCCCGCGATGACAGGGAAAGGGTCGAGCAGTACTTC
CARIHTPRDDRERVEQYF
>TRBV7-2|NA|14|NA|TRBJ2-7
TGTGCCAGCAGCTTAGACCACCCCTTCTACGAGCAGTACTTC
CASSLDHPFYEQYF
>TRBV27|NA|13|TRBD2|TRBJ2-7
TGTGCCAGCAGTTGGGGGGGTACCTACGAGCAGTACTTC
CASSWGGTYEQYF
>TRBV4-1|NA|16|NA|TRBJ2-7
TGCGCCAGCAGCCAAGAACAGACCGGAGGGGTGAGGGAGCAGTACTTC
CASSQEQTGGVREQYF
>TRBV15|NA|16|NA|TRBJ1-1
TGTGCCACCGTAGAACGGCGGTCTGGGGGGGATACTGAAGCTTTCTTT
CATVERRSGGDTEAFF
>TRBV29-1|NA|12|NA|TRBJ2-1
TGCAGCGTTGCAGGAATGGCTAATGAGCAGTTCTTC
CSVAGMANEQFF
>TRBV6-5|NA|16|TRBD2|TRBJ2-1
TGTGCCAGCAGTTACCTCGGGACTAGCGGGCCCACCGAGCAGTTCTTC
CASSYLGTSGPTEQFF
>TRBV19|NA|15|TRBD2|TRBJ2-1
TGTGCCAGTAGTATCGGGACTAGCGGGAACCATGAGCAGTTCTTC
CASSIGTSGNHEQFF
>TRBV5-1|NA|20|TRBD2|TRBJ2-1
TGCGCCAGCAGCTTGTACTGGTTGCGGGAGGGCGGAAGCTCCTACAATGAGCAGTTCTTC
CASSLYWLREGGSSYNEQFF
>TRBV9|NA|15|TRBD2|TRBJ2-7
TGTGCCAGCAGCGCGGGAGGGGGATACTCCTACGAGCAGTACTTC
CASSAGGGYSYEQYF
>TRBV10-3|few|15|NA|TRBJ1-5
TGTGCCATCGGGACGGATATAGGGGGCAATCAGCCCCAGCATTTT
CAIGTDIGGNQPQHF
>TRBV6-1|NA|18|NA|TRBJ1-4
TGTGCCAGCAGTGAAGCGAGAGGGGTACTGCAACTAAGTGAAAAACTGTTTTTT
CASSEARGVLQLSEKLFF
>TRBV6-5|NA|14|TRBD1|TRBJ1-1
TGTGCCAGCAGCCCGGGACAGGGGAACACTGAAGCTTTCTTT
CASSPGQGNTEAFF
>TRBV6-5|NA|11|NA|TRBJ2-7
TGTGCCAGCAAAAGCTCCTACGAGCAGTACTTC
CASKSSYEQYF
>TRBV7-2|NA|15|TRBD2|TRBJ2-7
TGTGCCAGCAGCCCGCCCCCTAGCGGGGGGTACGAGCAGTACTTC
CASSPPPSGGYEQYF
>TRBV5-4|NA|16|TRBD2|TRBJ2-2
TGTGCCAGCAGCTTATCGGTAGCGGGAGACACCGGGGAGCTGTTTTTT
CASSLSVAGDTGELFF
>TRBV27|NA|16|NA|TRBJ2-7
TGTGCCAGCAGTTTAATTTTGGCGTCAGGGCCCTACGAGCAGTACTTC
CASSLILASGPYEQYF
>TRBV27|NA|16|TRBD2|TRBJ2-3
TGTGCCAGCAGCCCTCTTCGGGGAGGGAGCACAGATACGCAGTATTTT
CASSPLRGGSTDTQYF
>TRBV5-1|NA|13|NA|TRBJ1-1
TGCGCCAGCAGCTTGGGTGTGTACACTGAGGCTTTCTTT
CASSLGVYTEAFF
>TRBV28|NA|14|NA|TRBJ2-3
TGTGCCAGCAGTTTCGACAGAAGCACAGATACGCAGTATTTT
CASSFDRSTDTQYF
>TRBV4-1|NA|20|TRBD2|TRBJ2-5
TGCGCCAGCAGCCAAGAATCGGTGGGACTAGCGGGAGGGGCCCAAGAGACCCAGTACTTC
CASSQESVGLAGGAQETQYF
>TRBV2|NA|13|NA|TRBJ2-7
TGTGCCAGCAGTGAGGTGAGCTCCTACGAGCAGTACTTC
CASSEVSSYEQYF
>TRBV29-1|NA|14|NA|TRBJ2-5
TGCAGCGTTGAAAGGGTGGGCAGAAGAGAGACCCAGTACTTC
CSVERVGRRETQYF